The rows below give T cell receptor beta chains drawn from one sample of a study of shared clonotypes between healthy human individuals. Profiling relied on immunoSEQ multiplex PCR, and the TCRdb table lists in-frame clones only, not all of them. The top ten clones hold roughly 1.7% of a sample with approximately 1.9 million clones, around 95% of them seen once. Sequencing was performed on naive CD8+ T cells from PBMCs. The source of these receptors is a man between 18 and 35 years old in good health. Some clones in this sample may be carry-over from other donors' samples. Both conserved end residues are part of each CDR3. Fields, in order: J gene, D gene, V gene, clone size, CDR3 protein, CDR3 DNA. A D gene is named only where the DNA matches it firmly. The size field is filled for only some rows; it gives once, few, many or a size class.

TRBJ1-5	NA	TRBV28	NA	CASRAGSYQPQHF	TGTGCCAGCAGGGCCGGGTCCTATCAGCCCCAGCATTTT
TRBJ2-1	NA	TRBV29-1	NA	CSYVLASPTYNEQFF	TGCAGCTACGTGTTGGCTAGTCCGACCTACAATGAGCAGTTCTTC
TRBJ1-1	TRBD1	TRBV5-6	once	CASRYLTGRMEAFF	TGTGCCAGCAGATACCTGACAGGGAGGATGGAAGCTTTCTTT
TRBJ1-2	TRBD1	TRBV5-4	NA	CASSWNTGGPGGYTF	TGTGCCAGCAGTTGGAACACAGGGGGCCCTGGGGGCTACACCTTC
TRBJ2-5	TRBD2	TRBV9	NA	CASSVAWTSLEYQETQYF	TGTGCCAGCAGCGTAGCTTGGACTAGCCTTGAGTACCAAGAGACCCAGTACTTC
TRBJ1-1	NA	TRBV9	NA	CASSGAQGNTEAFF	TGTGCCAGCTCAGGGGCACAGGGGAACACTGAAGCTTTCTTT
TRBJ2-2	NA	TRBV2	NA	CASTLGRMKGNTGELFF	TGTGCCAGCACCCTGGGCAGGATGAAAGGGAACACCGGGGAGCTGTTTTTT
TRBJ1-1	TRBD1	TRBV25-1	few	CASRGDRTNEAFF	TGTGCCAGCCGTGGGGACAGGACCAACGAAGCTTTCTTT
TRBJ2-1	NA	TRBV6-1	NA	CASRLAGGYNEQFF	TGTGCCAGCAGACTCGCCGGCGGCTACAATGAGCAGTTCTTC
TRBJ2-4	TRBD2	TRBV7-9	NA	CASSFGPASGTLAKNIQYF	TGTGCCAGCAGCTTTGGTCCGGCTAGCGGGACCTTAGCCAAAAACATTCAGTACTTC
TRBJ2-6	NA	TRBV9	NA	CASSVSRTGAGANVLTF	TGTGCCAGCAGCGTTTCCAGGACCGGGGCTGGGGCCAACGTCCTGACTTTC
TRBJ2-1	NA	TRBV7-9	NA	CASSLYNYNEQFF	TGTGCCAGCAGCCTGTACAACTACAATGAGCAGTTCTTC
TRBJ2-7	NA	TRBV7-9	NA	CASSFAGEQYF	TGTGCCAGCAGCTTTGCGGGCGAGCAGTACTTC
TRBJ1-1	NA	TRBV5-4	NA	CASSLADHTEAFF	TGTGCCAGCAGCTTGGCAGACCACACTGAAGCTTTCTTT
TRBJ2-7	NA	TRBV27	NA	CASSLSTTNGREQYF	TGTGCCAGCAGTTTATCGACGACTAACGGGCGCGAGCAGTACTTC
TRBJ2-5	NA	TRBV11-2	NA	CASSEVGGAETQYF	TGTGCCAGCAGCGAGGTGGGGGGAGCAGAGACCCAGTACTTC
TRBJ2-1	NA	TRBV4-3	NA	CASSPRTTQPNNEQFF	TGCGCCAGCAGCCCCCGGACTACCCAGCCCAACAATGAGCAGTTCTTC
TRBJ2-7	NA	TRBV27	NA	CASSPIGGVNEQYF	TGTGCCAGCAGTCCCATAGGGGGTGTCAACGAGCAGTACTTC
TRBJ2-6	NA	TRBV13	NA	CAATEGRGGANVLTF	TGTGCCGCCACCGAGGGGAGAGGTGGGGCCAACGTCCTGACTTTC
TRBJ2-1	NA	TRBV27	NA	CASRNTETNRWNSYNEQFF	TGTGCCAGCAGGAATACAGAAACTAACCGTTGGAACTCCTACAATGAGCAGTTCTTC
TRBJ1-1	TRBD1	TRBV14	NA	CASSQDRGTEAFF	TGTGCCAGCAGCCAGGACAGGGGCACTGAAGCTTTCTTT
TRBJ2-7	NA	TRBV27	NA	CASSLLGTSFSYEQYF	TGTGCCAGCAGTTTACTTGGGACTTCCTTCTCCTACGAGCAGTACTTC
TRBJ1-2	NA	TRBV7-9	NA	CASSLGHFYGYTF	TGTGCCAGCAGCTTGGGACATTTCTATGGCTACACCTTC
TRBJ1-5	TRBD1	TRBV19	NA	CASSIWGQGTVNQPQHF	TGTGCCAGTAGTATATGGGGACAGGGGACCGTCAATCAGCCCCAGCATTTT
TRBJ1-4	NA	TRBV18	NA	CASSEVFWGSNEKLFF	TGTGCCAGCTCAGAAGTCTTTTGGGGTTCGAATGAAAAACTGTTTTTT
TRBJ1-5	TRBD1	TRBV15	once	CATSEPDRDRSYSNQPQHF	TGTGCCACCAGCGAACCGGATCGGGACAGGTCGTATAGCAATCAGCCCCAGCATTTT
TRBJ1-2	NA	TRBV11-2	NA	CASSLDVEGEDYGYTF	TGTGCCAGCAGCTTAGATGTGGAGGGTGAAGACTATGGCTACACCTTC
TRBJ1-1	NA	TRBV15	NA	CATSRDSPGKMNTEAFF	TGTGCCACCAGCAGAGATTCGCCGGGGAAAATGAACACTGAAGCTTTCTTT
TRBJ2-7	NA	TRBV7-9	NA	CASRSGTHYEQYF	TGTGCCAGCAGGTCCGGGACACACTACGAGCAGTACTTC
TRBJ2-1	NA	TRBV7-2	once	CASSLAFGGNEQFF	TGTGCCAGCAGCTTAGCCTTTGGGGGAAATGAGCAGTTCTTC
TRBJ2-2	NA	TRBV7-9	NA	CASSLAPGIWSTGELFF	TGTGCCAGCAGCTTAGCGCCGGGGATTTGGAGCACCGGGGAGCTGTTTTTT
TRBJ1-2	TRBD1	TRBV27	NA	CASSLGTGAGYGYTF	TGTGCCAGCAGTTTAGGGACAGGGGCGGGCTATGGCTACACCTTC